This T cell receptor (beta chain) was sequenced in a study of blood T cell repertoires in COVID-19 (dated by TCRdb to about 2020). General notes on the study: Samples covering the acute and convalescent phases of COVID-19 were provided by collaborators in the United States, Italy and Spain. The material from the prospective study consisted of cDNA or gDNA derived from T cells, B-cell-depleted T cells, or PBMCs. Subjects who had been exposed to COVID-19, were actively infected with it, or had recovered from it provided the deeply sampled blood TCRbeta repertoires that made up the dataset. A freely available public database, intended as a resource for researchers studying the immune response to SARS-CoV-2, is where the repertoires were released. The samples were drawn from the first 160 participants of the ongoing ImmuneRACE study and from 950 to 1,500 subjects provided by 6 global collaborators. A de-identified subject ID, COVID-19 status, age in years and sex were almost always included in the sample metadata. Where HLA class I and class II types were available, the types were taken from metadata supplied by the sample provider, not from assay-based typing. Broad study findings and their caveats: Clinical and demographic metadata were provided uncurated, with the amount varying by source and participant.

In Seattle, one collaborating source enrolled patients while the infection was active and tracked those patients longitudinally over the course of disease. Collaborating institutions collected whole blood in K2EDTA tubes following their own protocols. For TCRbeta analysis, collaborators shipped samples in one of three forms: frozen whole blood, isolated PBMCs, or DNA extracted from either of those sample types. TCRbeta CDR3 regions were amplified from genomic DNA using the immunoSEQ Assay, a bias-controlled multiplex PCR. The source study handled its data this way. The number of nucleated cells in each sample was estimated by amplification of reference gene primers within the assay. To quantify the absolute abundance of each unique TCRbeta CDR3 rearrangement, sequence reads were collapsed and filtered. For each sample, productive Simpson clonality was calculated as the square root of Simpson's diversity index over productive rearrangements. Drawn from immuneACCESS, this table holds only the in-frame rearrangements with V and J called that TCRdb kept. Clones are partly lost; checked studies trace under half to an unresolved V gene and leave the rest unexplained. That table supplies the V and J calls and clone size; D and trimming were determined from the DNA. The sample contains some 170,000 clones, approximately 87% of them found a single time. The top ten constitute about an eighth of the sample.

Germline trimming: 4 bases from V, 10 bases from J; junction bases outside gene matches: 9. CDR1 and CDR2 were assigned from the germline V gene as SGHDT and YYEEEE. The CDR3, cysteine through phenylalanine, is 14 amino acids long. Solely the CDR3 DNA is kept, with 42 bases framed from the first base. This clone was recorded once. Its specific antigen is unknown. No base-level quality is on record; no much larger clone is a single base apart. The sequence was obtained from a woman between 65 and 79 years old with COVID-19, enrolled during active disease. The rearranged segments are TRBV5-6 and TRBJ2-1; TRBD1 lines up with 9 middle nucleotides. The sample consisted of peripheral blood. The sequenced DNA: TGTGCCAGCAGCCTCACCCCGACAGGGGGAGAGCAGTTCTTC. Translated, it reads CASSLTPTGGEQFF.